The clone carrying this T cell receptor (beta chain) showed up just once. The entry originates in a study of blood T cell repertoires in COVID-19. Study as a whole: COVID-19 samples from acute and convalescent phases originated in the United States, Italy and Spain.

The CDR3 is 14 residues long. The repertoire was sequenced with immunoSEQ multiplex PCR; TCRdb's copy has only in-frame clones and lacks some. The profile covers around 180,000 clones, with roughly nine tenths appearing a single time and under 2.5% taken by the ten largest. This receptor was obtained from a woman between 40 and 55 years old with acute COVID-19. Sequencing was performed on PBMCs or T cells enriched from blood (not recorded which). The V call is TRBV21-1, the J call TRBJ1-2; the table's TRBD1 call for D was not verified on the DNA. TRBV21-1 is a pseudogene. The CDR3 spells CASSKDRGNFGYTF. The CDR3 DNA sequence: TGTGCCAGCAGCAAGGACAGGGGGAACTTTGGCTACACCTTC.